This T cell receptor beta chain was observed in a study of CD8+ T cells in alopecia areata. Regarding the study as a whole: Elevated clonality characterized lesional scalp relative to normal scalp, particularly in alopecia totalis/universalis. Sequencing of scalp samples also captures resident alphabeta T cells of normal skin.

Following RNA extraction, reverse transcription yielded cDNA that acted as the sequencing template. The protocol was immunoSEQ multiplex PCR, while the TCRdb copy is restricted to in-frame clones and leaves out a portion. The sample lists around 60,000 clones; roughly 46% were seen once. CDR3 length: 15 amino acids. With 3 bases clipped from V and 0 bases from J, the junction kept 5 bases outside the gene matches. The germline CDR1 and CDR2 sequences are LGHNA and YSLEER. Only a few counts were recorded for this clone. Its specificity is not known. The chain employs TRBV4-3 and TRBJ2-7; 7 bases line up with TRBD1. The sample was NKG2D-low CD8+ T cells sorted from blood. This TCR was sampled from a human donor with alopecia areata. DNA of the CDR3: TGCGCCAGCAGCCAGGGGACAGCCAGCTCCTACGAGCAGTACTTC. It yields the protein CASSQGTASSYEQYF.